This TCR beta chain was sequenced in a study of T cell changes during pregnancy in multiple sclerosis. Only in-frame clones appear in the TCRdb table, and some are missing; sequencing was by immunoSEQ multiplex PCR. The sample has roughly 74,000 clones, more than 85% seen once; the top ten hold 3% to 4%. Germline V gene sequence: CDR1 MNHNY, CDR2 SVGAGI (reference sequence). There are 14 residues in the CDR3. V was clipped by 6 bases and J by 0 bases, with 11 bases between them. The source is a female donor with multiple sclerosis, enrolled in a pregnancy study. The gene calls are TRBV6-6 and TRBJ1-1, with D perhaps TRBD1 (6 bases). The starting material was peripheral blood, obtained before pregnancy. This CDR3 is CASSPQGVNTEAFF. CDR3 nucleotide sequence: TGTGCCAGCAGCCCACAGGGAGTGAACACTGAAGCTTTCTTT.